Below, one T cell receptor beta chain is given with its context. The sample originates from a study of T cell changes during pregnancy in multiple sclerosis. The protocol was immunoSEQ multiplex PCR, while the TCRdb copy is restricted to in-frame clones and leaves out a portion. The sample holds approximately 47,000 clones, approximately 95% seen once. The germline V gene encodes CDR1 MGHRA and CDR2 YSYEKL. Trimming shortened V by 3 bases and J by 6 bases, and 22 bases separated the two germline ends. The CDR3 spans 17 residues. The TCR comes from a female donor with multiple sclerosis, enrolled in a pregnancy study. The rearrangement joins TRBV4-1 to TRBJ2-3; D is perhaps TRBD2 (7 bases). Specimen: CD4+ T cells from peripheral blood mononuclear cells, collected in the first trimester of pregnancy. CDR3 coding DNA: TGCGCCAGCAGCCAGGTCCACGGGGGGCCTTGGGGGGATACGCAGTATTTT. Its protein product is CASSQVHGGPWGDTQYF.